The 15 T cell receptor beta chains presented below share a single source sample, sequenced in a study of cytotoxic CD8 clonotypes in ibrutinib-treated CLL. Repertoires were generated with immunoSEQ multiplex PCR, while TCRdb's copy carries only in-frame clones and drops some. The repertoire holds about 180,000 clones, with roughly 80% as singletons. This specimen consisted of PBMCs, obtained after 24 months of ibrutinib treatment. These receptors were obtained from a human donor with chronic lymphocytic leukemia.

This clone appeared a single time. Its ends do not fully match the called genes, so a read error is possible. This chain links TRBV5-6 with TRBJ2-6, with D perhaps matching TRBD1 or TRBD2 (5 bases each). The germline gives CDR1 SGHDT, CDR2 YYEEEE. The CDR3 has 13 amino acids. The CDR3 bases are TGTGCCAGCAGCTTGAGGGGACCCAACCTCCTGACTTTC. Translating gives CASSLRGPNLLTF.

This clone was detected once. This chain links TRBV7-9 with TRBJ1-2; 7 bases map to TRBD1. This CDR3 comprises 14 residues. Per the germline V gene, CDR1 is SEHNR and CDR2 is FQNEAQ (reference sequence). V shed 5 bases, J shed 4 bases, and the junction held 7 bases outside the gene matches. The CDR3 sequence is CASSVRQGGYGYTF. The DNA of the CDR3 is TGTGCCAGCAGCGTACGACAGGGTGGCTATGGCTACACCTTC.

CDR3 in amino acids: CASSPHGAEAFF. CDR3 nucleotides: TGTGCCAGCTCCCCCCACGGAGCTGAAGCTTTCTTT. The chain recombines TRBV18 with TRBJ1-1, with D unclear. This CDR3 spans 12 amino acids. Germline assignment: CDR1 KGHSH and CDR2 LQKENI. Deletions cut 6 bases from V and 6 bases from J, with 11 bases between.

The chain employs TRBV30 and TRBJ1-5; no firm D call. The V end lost 5 bases, the J end lost 4 bases, and 15 bases lay between the germline ends. Germline V gives CDR1 GTSNPN, CDR2 SVGIG (reference sequence). The CDR3 contains 14 residues. CDR3 DNA sequence: TGTGCCTGGGGGAGGAATAGGGAAAATCAGCCCCAGCATTTT. Amino acid sequence: CAWGRNRENQPQHF.

This chain connects TRBV27 to TRBJ2-1; 10 positions match TRBD2. The CDR3 loop spans 16 amino acids. The trim removed 6 bases at V and 4 bases at J, leaving 9 bases unmatched. In germline, CDR1 is MNHEY, CDR2 SMNVEV (reference sequence). CDR3 protein: CASRDPSLAGYNEQFF. The CDR3 DNA follows: TGTGCCAGCAGGGACCCGTCACTAGCGGGGTACAATGAGCAGTTCTTC.

This rearrangement joins TRBV5-4 to TRBJ2-5, with D perhaps matching TRBD1 (6 bases). Trimming removed 4 bases from V and 6 bases from J, with 16 bases in between. Germline CDR1 SGHNT, CDR2 YYREEE (reference sequence). The CDR3 totals 14 residues. This chain's CDR3 is CASSPGRGRKTQYF. CDR3 in DNA: TGTGCCAGCAGCCCTGGCAGGGGTCGCAAGACCCAGTACTTC.

This chain links TRBV18 with TRBJ2-2; no definite D call. CDR3 size: 13 residues. Germline CDR1 KGHSH, CDR2 LQKENI. V dropped 2 bases and J dropped 6 bases, with 7 bases sitting between them. This chain's CDR3 is CASSPRGSGELFF. The CDR3 nucleotides are TGTGCCAGCTCACCAAGAGGATCCGGGGAGCTGTTTTTT.

The rearrangement uses TRBV7-2 and TRBJ1-1; D call uncertain. V lost 1 base to trimming and J lost 0 bases, with 9 bases between them. The CDR3 sequence is 15 residues long. Germline assignment: CDR1 SGHTA and CDR2 FQGNSA. The CDR3 protein is CASSLEQTLNTEAFF. DNA of the CDR3: TGTGCCAGCAGCTTAGAACAGACACTGAACACTGAAGCTTTCTTT.

The chain uses TRBV19 and TRBJ2-7; 8 bases agree with TRBD1. Per germline, CDR1 LNHDA and CDR2 SQIVND (reference sequence). This CDR3 has 14 residues. V shed 2 bases and J 7 bases; nucleotides not matched to a gene: 7. The CDR3, as DNA: TGTGCCAGTAGTATAAGGACAGGGCCCTGGGAGCAGTACTTC. Amino acids: CASSIRTGPWEQYF.

CDR3 coding DNA: TGTGCCAGCAGCTTGGGTGCGGGATCCTATGGCTACACCTTC. Its protein product is CASSLGAGSYGYTF. The chain couples TRBV5-6 to TRBJ1-2, with D hard to call. The CDR3 contains 14 residues. The germline CDR1 and CDR2 sequences are SGHDT and YYEEEE. V was pared by 0 bases and J by 4 bases, with 10 bases between.

The DNA of the CDR3 is TGTGCCTGGAGTTATGATGCCACTTTCGGAAACACCATATATTTT. Encoded protein: CAWSYDATFGNTIYF. The chain combines TRBV30 with TRBJ1-3; no clear D. This CDR3 is built from 15 residues. Trimming pared 2 bases from V and 4 bases from J, leaving 15 bases between. Per the germline V gene, CDR1 is GTSNPN and CDR2 is SVGIG (reference sequence).

V usage is TRBV4-2 and J usage is TRBJ1-2; TRBD1 matches 10 bases. CDR3 length equals 16 residues. V shed 0 bases, J shed 2 bases, and the junction held 3 bases outside the gene matches. CDR1 and CDR2 (germline): LGHNA, YNFKEQ. The CDR3 spells CASSQDPGQGNYGYTF. The CDR3 DNA reads as TGTGCCAGCAGCCAAGACCCGGGACAGGGGAACTATGGCTACACCTTC.

The rearrangement uses TRBV28 and TRBJ1-1; 7 bases map to TRBD1. Germline V gives CDR1 MDHEN, CDR2 SYDVKM. This CDR3 has 13 residues. The V segment lost 6 bases and the J segment 6 bases; nucleotides outside the gene matches: 7. Written as DNA, the CDR3 is TGTGCCAGCAGGTTGACAGGGCCCGCTGAAGCTTTCTTT. Amino acid sequence: CASRLTGPAEAFF.

The chain is built from TRBV5-1 and TRBJ2-1; D unclear. CDR1 is SGHRS and CDR2 is YFSETQ in the germline V gene. The V gene lost 0 bases and the J gene lost 3 bases, with 16 bases spanning the gap. The CDR3 is made up of 17 amino acids. CDR3: CASSLVTLRTDYNEQFF. CDR3 in DNA: TGCGCCAGCAGCTTGGTTACGTTGCGGACCGACTACAATGAGCAGTTCTTC. The full variable domain, in which reference TRBV5-1 and TRBJ2-1 provide the parts outside the CDR3, is KAGVTQTPRYLIKTRGQQVTLSCSPISGHRSVSWYQQTPGQGLQFLFEYFSETQRNKGNFPGRFSGRQFSNSRSEMNVSTLELGDSALYLCASSLVTLRTDYNEQFFGPGTRLTVL.

V usage is TRBV30 and J usage is TRBJ1-1, with unresolved D. V lost 0 bases, J lost 5 bases, and 10 bases lay in between. This CDR3 comprises 13 residues. Germline loops: CDR1 GTSNPN, CDR2 SVGIG (reference sequence). CDR3 sequence reads: CAWSVHEVTEAFF. The CDR3 coding sequence is TGTGCCTGGAGTGTACATGAGGTTACTGAAGCTTTCTTT.